One sample yielded the 21 T cell receptor beta chains listed below, sequenced in a study of cytomegalovirus exposure and HLA in healthy donors. Vbeta (60) and Jbeta (13) primers were used in the PCR. Sequenced by immunoSEQ multiplex PCR; TCRdb stores in-frame clones only, minus some. In the table there are about 150,000 clones, 65% to 70% of which are singletons. The sequenced sample consisted of PBMCs. The receptors stem from a human donor in good health.

The chain joins TRBV2 to TRBJ1-1, with TRBD1 identical over 9 bases. Germline CDR1 reads SNHLY; CDR2 reads FYNNEI. Trimming removed 5 bases from V and 6 bases from J; junction bases left unmatched: 10. The CDR3 consists of 15 residues. CDR3 DNA: TGTGCCAGCAGTTACCCGGGACAGGGAAGGTCTGAAGCTTTCTTT. As protein: CASSYPGQGRSEAFF.

DNA for the CDR3: TGTGCCAGCAGTTCCGCACAGGGCACTGGAAACACCATATATTTT. It encodes CASSSAQGTGNTIYF. This chain connects TRBV28 to TRBJ1-3; D perhaps matches TRBD1 (6 bases). Germline CDR1 and CDR2: MDHEN and SYDVKM. This CDR3 region has 15 residues. V gave up 4 bases and J gave up 2 bases, with 12 bases separating them.

The chain carries TRBV6-4 and TRBJ2-1, with 12 bases identical to TRBD2. Trimming at V came to 4 bases and at J to 7 bases, leaving 2 bases not matched to a gene. Looked up from germline, CDR1 is MRHNA and CDR2 is SNTAGT. CDR3 length: 14 residues. The CDR3 reads CASSVGTSGNEQFF. The CDR3 nucleotides are TGTGCCAGCAGTGTTGGGACTAGCGGGAATGAGCAGTTCTTC.

The chain uses TRBV18 and TRBJ2-7, with D maybe TRBD1 (5 bases). CDR1 and CDR2 (germline): KGHSH, LQKENI. This CDR3 spans 14 amino acids. Trimming stripped 0 bases from V and 3 bases from J, with 9 bases between. The CDR3 here is CASSPPQGYYEQYF. The CDR3 DNA sequence: TGTGCCAGCTCACCACCGCAGGGATACTACGAGCAGTACTTC.

The rearrangement uses TRBV7-6 and TRBJ2-3; 8 bases are shared with TRBD2. The V segment lost 5 bases and the J segment 4 bases; nucleotides outside the gene matches: 8. The CDR3 has 15 amino acids. Germline V gene data show CDR1 as SGHVS and CDR2 as FNYEAQ. The CDR3 nucleotides are TGTGCCAGCAGCCCCCGGACTAGCAGCTCAGATACGCAGTATTTT. The encoded protein is CASSPRTSSSDTQYF.

This clone showed up just a few times. The genes are TRBV18 and TRBJ2-1; D unresolved. The V end lost 2 bases, the J end lost 5 bases, and 7 bases lay between the germline ends. The length of the CDR3 is 13 residues. In germline, CDR1 is KGHSH, CDR2 LQKENI. The CDR3 loop is CASSPSLNNEQFF. The CDR3 DNA reads as TGTGCCAGCTCACCATCACTCAACAATGAGCAGTTCTTC.

The chain employs TRBV7-2 and TRBJ2-1; maybe TRBD2 (6 bases). The CDR3 is 15 amino acids. V lost 9 bases and J lost 5, with 20 bases in between. From germline, CDR1 is SGHTA and CDR2 FQGNSA. For the CDR3, the DNA is TGTGCCAGTTCGCAAAGGAGGGTGGGTAACAATGAGCAGTTCTTC. It is translated as CASSQRRVGNNEQFF.

The genes are TRBV9 and TRBJ2-5; tentative D call: TRBD2 (7 bases). Trimming took 5 bases from V and 5 from J, leaving 13 bases between them. The CDR3 extends over 13 amino acids. Germline V lookup: CDR1 SGDLS, CDR2 YYNGEE. The chain's CDR3 is CASSGGARETQYF. The CDR3 DNA is TGTGCCAGCAGTGGGGGGGCAAGGGAGACCCAGTACTTC.

J is TRBJ1-4 and V is TRBV15; D gene unclear. The V end lost 1 base, the J end lost 2 bases, and 11 bases lay between the germline ends. Germline V gene data show CDR1 as LNHNV and CDR2 as YYDKDF (reference sequence). The CDR3 has 16 amino acids. CDR3 region: CATSRVRGSTNEKLFF. In DNA, the CDR3 is TGTGCCACCAGCAGAGTGAGAGGTAGTACTAATGAAAAACTGTTTTTT.

The chain has TRBV5-1 and TRBJ2-2; D may be TRBD2 (6 bases). The CDR3 runs 14 residues. The germline V gene encodes CDR1 SGHRS and CDR2 YFSETQ. Trimming took 0 bases from V and 6 from J, leaving 9 bases between them. Here the CDR3 DNA reads TGCGCCAGCAGCTTGGGGACTACTGCCGGGGAGCTGTTTTTT. It encodes CASSLGTTAGELFF.

Concerning this clone: Other DNA sequences from this sample encode an identical CDR3 as well. The CDR3 region is CASSFNRDSNTGELFF. The CDR3 bases are TGTGCCAGCAGCTTTAATCGGGACTCGAACACCGGGGAGCTGTTTTTT. J is TRBJ2-2 and V is TRBV5-4; tentative D call: TRBD2 (6 bases). CDR1 is SGHNT, CDR2 YYREEE, per germline (reference sequence). The CDR3 spans 16 residues. V shed 2 bases and J shed 0 bases, with 11 bases lying between them.

V gene TRBV4-2 combines with J gene TRBJ2-2; no clear D. Germline assignment: CDR1 LGHNA and CDR2 YNFKEQ. CDR3 length equals 15 residues. V was shortened by 0 bases and J by 4 bases, with 9 bases between the two germline ends. In DNA form, the CDR3 reads TGTGCCAGCAGCCAAGATCCGGGTCTCACCGGGGAGCTGTTTTTT. This translates into CASSQDPGLTGELFF.

This clone came up a few times. CDR3 sequence: CASSLASGYVNEQFF. The CDR3 DNA reads TGTGCCAGCAGCTTGGCCAGCGGGTATGTGAATGAGCAGTTCTTC. The chain joins TRBV5-5 to TRBJ2-1; maybe TRBD2 (6 bases). CDR1 SGHKS and CDR2 YYEKEE come from the germline V gene (reference sequence). Trimming shortened V by 0 bases and J by 7 bases, and 14 bases separated the two germline ends. The CDR3 is 15 residues long.

The rearrangement links TRBV11-1 to TRBJ2-5, with unresolved D. Germline values: CDR1 SGHAT, CDR2 FQDESV (reference sequence). The V end lost 1 base, the J end lost 1 base, and 4 bases lay between the germline ends. CDR3 length equals 13 residues. The CDR3 loop is CASSLVSQETQYF. The CDR3 DNA reads TGTGCCAGCAGCTTAGTCAGCCAAGAGACCCAGTACTTC.

CDR3 sequence: CASSGDYPDTQYF. The CDR3 coding sequence is TGCGCCAGCAGCGGGGACTACCCAGATACGCAGTATTTT. This chain uses TRBV5-1 with TRBJ2-3, with 7 bases lining up with TRBD2. The CDR3 runs to 13 residues. Trimming took 4 bases from V and 4 from J; bases not matched to a gene: 3. Per the germline V gene, CDR1 is SGHRS and CDR2 is YFSETQ.

The rearrangement joins TRBV7-9 to TRBJ2-1; 9 nucleotides align to TRBD2. The CDR3 totals 17 residues. Germline lookup yields CDR1 SEHNR and CDR2 FQNEAQ (reference sequence). Trimming took 2 bases from V and 3 from J; bases not matched to a gene: 8. The DNA for the CDR3 is TGTGCCAGCAGCTTACCCCTATGGCGGGAGGGCTACAATGAGCAGTTCTTC. Its translation: CASSLPLWREGYNEQFF.

The J gene is TRBJ2-1, the V gene TRBV5-1; TRBD1 might be the D (6 bases). The CDR3 is made up of 15 amino acids. CDR1 and CDR2 (germline): SGHRS, YFSETQ. V was cut by 4 bases and J by 6 bases, with 17 bases left in between. CDR3 sequence reads: CASSSEQGSPNEQFF. The CDR3 DNA sequence: TGCGCCAGCAGCAGCGAACAGGGATCCCCCAATGAGCAGTTCTTC.

This clone came up a few times. The rearrangement uses TRBV7-2 and TRBJ2-3; no reliable D call. Germline loops: CDR1 SGHTA, CDR2 FQGNSA. V lost 2 bases and J 0 bases, leaving 3 bases between the germline ends. CDR3 length: 13 amino acids. The CDR3 sequence is CASSLPSTDTQYF. In nucleotides, the CDR3 is TGTGCCAGCAGCTTACCAAGCACAGATACGCAGTATTTT.

This chain uses TRBV5-1 with TRBJ1-3, with TRBD1 matching 8 bases. The length of the CDR3 is 16 residues. V lost 5 bases and J lost 0; bases outside the gene matches: 7. The germline V gene encodes CDR1 SGHRS and CDR2 YFSETQ. CDR3 bases: TGCGCCAGCAGTTTGAGACAGGGGACCTCTGGAAACACCATATATTTT. It encodes CASSLRQGTSGNTIYF.

The rearrangement uses TRBV7-2 and TRBJ2-1, with 11 bases that match TRBD2. Germline V gives CDR1 SGHTA, CDR2 FQGNSA. This CDR3 has 14 amino acids. The V segment lost 5 bases and the J segment 8 bases; nucleotides outside the gene matches: 5. The CDR3 region is CASSSSGRVHEQFF. The CDR3 nucleotides read TGTGCCAGCAGCAGTAGCGGGAGGGTCCATGAGCAGTTCTTC.

This clone was seen a handful of times. The chain combines TRBV7-9 with TRBJ1-4; TRBD1 matches 10 bases. Germline CDR1 is SEHNR and CDR2 is FQNEAQ (reference sequence). The CDR3 consists of 15 residues. Trimming at V came to 5 bases and at J to 6 bases, leaving 6 bases not matched to a gene. The CDR3 here is CASSGPGQGYEKLFF. The CDR3, as DNA: TGTGCCAGCAGCGGACCGGGACAGGGGTATGAAAAACTGTTTTTT.